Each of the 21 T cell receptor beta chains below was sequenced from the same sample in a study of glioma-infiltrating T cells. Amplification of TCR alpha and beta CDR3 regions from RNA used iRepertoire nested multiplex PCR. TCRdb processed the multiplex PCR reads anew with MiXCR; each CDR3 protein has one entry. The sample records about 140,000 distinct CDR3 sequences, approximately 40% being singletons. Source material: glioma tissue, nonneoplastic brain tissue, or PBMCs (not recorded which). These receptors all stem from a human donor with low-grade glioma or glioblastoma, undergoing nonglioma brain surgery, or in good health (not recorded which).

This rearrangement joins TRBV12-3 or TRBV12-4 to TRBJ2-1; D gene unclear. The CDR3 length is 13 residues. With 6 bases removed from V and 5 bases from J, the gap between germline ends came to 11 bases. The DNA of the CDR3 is TGTGCCAGCAGCCTGCCACCCAACAATGAGCAGTTCTTC. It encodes CASSLPPNNEQFF.

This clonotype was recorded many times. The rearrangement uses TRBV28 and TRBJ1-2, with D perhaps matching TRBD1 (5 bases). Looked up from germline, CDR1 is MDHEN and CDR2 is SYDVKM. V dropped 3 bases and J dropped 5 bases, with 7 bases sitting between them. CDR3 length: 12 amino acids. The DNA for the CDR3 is TGTGCCAGCAGTTTTGAGGGGTATGGCTACACCTTC. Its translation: CASSFEGYGYTF.

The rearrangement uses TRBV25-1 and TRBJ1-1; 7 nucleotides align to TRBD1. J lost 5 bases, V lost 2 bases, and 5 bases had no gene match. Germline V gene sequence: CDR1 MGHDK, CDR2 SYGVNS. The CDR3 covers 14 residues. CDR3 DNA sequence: TGTGCCAGCAGTGAAGACAGGGTGGTTACTGAAGCTTTCTTT. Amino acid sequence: CASSEDRVVTEAFF.

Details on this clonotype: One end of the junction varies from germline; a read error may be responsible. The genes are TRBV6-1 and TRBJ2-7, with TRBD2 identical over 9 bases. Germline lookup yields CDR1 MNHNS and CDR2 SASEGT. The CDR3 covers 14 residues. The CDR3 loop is CASSESSGVYEQYF. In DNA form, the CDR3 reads TGCGCCAGCAGTGAATCTAGCGGGGTCTACGAGCAGTACTTC.

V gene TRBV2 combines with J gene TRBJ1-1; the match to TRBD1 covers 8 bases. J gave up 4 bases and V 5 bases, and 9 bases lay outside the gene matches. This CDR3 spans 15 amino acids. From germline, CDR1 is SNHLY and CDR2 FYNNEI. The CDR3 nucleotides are TGTGCCAGCAGTCCCGGACAGGGTTTGAGCACTGAAGCTTTCTTT. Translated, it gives CASSPGQGLSTEAFF.

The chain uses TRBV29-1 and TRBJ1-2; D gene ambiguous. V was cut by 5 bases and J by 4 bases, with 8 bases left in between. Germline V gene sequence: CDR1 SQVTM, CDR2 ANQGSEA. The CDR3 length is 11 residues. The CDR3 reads CSVSDSYGYTF. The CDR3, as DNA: TGCAGCGTTTCCGATTCCTATGGCTACACCTTC. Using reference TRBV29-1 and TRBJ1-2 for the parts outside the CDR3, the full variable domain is SAVISQKPSRDICQRGTSLTIQCQVDSQVTMMFWYRQQPGQSLTLIATANQGSEATYESGFVIDKFPISRPNLTFSTLTVSNMSPEDSSIYLCSVSDSYGYTFGSGTRLTVV.

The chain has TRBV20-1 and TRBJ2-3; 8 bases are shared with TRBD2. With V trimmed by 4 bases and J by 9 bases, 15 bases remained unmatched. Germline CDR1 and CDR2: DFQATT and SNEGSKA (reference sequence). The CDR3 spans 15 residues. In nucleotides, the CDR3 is TGCAGTGCTACCCTGAGACTAGCGTCGGGACTGACGCAGTATTTT. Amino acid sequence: CSATLRLASGLTQYF.

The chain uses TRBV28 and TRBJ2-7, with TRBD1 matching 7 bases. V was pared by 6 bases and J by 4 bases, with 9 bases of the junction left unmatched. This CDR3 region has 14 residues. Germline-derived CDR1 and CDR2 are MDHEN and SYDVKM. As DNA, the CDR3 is TGTGCCAGCAGGGAGACAGGGAAAGGGTACGAGCAGTACTTC. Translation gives CASRETGKGYEQYF.

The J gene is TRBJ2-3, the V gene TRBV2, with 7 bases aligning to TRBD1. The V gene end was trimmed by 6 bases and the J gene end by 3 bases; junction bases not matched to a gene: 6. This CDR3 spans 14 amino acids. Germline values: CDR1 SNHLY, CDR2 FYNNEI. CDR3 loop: CASRRDRITDTQYF. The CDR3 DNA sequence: TGTGCCAGCAGAAGGGACAGAATAACAGATACGCAGTATTTT.

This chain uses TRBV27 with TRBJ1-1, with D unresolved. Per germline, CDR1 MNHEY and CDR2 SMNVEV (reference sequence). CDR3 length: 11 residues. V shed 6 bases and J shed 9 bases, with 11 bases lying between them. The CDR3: CASSHAEKAFF. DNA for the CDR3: TGTGCCAGCAGCCATGCCGAAAAAGCTTTCTTT.

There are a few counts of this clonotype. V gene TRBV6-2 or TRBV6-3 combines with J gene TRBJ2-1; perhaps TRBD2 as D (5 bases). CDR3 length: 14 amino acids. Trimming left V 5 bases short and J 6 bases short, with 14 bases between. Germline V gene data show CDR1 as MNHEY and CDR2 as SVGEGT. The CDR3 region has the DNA TGTGCCAGCAGTCAACCCCGGGGAAGCAATGAGCAGTTCTTC. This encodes CASSQPRGSNEQFF.

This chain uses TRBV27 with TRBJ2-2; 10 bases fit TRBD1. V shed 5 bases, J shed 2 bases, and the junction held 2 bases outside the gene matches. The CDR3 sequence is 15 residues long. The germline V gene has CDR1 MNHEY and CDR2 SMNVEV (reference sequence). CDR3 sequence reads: CASSRQGANTGELFF. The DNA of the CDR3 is TGTGCCAGCAGTCGACAGGGGGCAAACACCGGGGAGCTGTTTTTT.

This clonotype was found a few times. In DNA, the CDR3 is TGTGCCAGCAGCTTCCGTAGAAGTCCCACAGATACGCAGTATTTT. Translated: CASSFRRSPTDTQYF. The chain joins TRBV7-2 to TRBJ2-3; the D is unclear. Per the germline V gene, CDR1 is SGHTA and CDR2 is FQGNSA. Trimming shortened V by 3 bases and J by 2 bases, and 12 bases separated the two germline ends. The CDR3 runs 15 residues.

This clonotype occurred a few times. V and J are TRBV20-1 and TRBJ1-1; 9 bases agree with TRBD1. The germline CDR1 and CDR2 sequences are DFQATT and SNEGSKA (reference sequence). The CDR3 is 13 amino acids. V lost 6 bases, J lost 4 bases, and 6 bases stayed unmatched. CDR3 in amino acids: CSAYGQGTTEAFF. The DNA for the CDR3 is TGCAGTGCCTACGGACAGGGGACCACTGAAGCTTTCTTT.

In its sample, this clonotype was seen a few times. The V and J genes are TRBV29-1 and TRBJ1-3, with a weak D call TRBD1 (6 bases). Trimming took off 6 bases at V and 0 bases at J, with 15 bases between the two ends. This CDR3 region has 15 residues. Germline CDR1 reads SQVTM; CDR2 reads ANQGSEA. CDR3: CSVAGQFSSGNTIYF. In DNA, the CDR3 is TGCAGCGTCGCCGGACAGTTCAGCTCTGGAAACACCATATATTTT.

The CDR3 nucleotides are TGCGCCAGCAGCTTGGAGGCGTGGGGAGATACGCAGTATTTT. As protein: CASSLEAWGDTQYF. The genes are TRBV5-1 and TRBJ2-3; D not certain. Between the trimmed V and J ends, which lost 0 bases and 5 bases, there was a span of 10 bases. Germline loops: CDR1 SGHRS, CDR2 YFSETQ. The CDR3 extends over 14 amino acids.

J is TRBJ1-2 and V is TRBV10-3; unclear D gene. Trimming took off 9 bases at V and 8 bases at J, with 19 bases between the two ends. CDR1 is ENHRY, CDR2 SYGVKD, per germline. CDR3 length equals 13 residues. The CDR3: CAIRAKEDGGYTF. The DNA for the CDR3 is TGTGCCATAAGAGCGAAGGAGGATGGGGGCTACACCTTC.

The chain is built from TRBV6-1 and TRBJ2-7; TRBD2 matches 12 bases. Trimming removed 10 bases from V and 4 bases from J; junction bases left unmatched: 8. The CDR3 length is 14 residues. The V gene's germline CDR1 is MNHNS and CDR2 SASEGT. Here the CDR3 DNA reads TGTGCCACGGCACTAGCGGGGGGACCATACGAGCAGTACTTC. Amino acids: CATALAGGPYEQYF.

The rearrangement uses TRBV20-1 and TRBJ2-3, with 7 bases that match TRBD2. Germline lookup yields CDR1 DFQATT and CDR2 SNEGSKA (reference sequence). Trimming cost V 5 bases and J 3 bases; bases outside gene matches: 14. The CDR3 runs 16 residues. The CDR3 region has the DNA TGCAGTGCTGGAAAGGAGGATAGCGGGTTAACAGATACGCAGTATTTT. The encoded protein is CSAGKEDSGLTDTQYF.

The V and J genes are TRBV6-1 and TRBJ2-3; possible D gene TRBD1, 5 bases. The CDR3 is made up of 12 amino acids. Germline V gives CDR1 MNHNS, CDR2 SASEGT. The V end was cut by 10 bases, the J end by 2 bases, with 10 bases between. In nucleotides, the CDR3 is TGTGCCATCAAGGGGCCCACAGATACGCAGTATTTT. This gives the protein CAIKGPTDTQYF.

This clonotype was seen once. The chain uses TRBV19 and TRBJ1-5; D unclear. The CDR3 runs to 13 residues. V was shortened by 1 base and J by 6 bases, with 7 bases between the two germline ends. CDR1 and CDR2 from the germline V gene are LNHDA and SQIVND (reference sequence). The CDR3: CASSIVFGQPQHF. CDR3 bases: TGTGCCAGTAGTATAGTGTTCGGTCAGCCCCAGCATTTT.